Below are 8 T cell receptor beta chains sequenced from a single sample in a study of blood T cell repertoires in COVID-19 (TCRdb year 2020). The library was obtained by the immunoSEQ multiplex PCR assay. TCRdb provides this immuneACCESS table in a form limited to in-frame rearrangements. Some clones are lacking; in checked studies, under half of them reflect an unresolved V gene, and why the rest are absent is not known. This sample holds around 270,000 clones; around 87% were observed only once. Jointly, the top ten make up roughly 4.9% of the sample. Sequenced: peripheral blood. The receptors were sampled from a woman in her fifties or sixties with COVID-19, enrolled during active disease.

The J gene is TRBJ1-5, the V gene TRBV15; D possibly corresponds to TRBD1 (6 bases). This CDR3 region has 15 residues. CDR1 and CDR2 from the germline V gene are LNHNV and YYDKDF (reference sequence). The ends were cut back, 0 bases at V and 3 bases at J, with 9 bases in the middle. The chain's CDR3 is CATSRDGQNNQPQHF. The CDR3 DNA follows: TGTGCCACCAGCAGAGACGGACAGAACAATCAGCCCCAGCATTTT.

This chain links TRBV10-3 with TRBJ1-6; possibly TRBD1 for D (6 bases). This CDR3 spans 18 amino acids. The germline V gene has CDR1 ENHRY and CDR2 SYGVKD. V was clipped by 2 bases and J by 8 bases, with 22 bases between them. The chain's CDR3 is CAISEPGGGSPMDSPLHF. The CDR3, as DNA: TGTGCCATCAGTGAGCCCGGGGGGGGCTCCCCTATGGATTCACCCCTCCACTTT.

V and J are TRBV4-1 and TRBJ1-4, with TRBD1 as a possible D gene (5 bases). Trimming stripped 1 base from V and 4 bases from J, with 10 bases between. Germline-derived CDR1 and CDR2 are MGHRA and YSYEKL. The CDR3 covers 15 residues. The CDR3 here is CASSQGQLLNEKLFF. The DNA for the CDR3 is TGCGCCAGCAGCCAAGGACAGTTACTTAATGAAAAACTGTTTTTT.

This clone was recorded a few times. The CDR3 is CASRQGRNGYTF. In DNA form, the CDR3 reads TGTGCCAGCCGACAGGGTAGAAATGGCTACACCTTC. The rearrangement links TRBV19 to TRBJ1-2; 7 bases line up with TRBD1. Germline CDR1 LNHDA, CDR2 SQIVND (reference sequence). The CDR3 contains 12 residues. Trimming removed 9 bases from V and 6 bases from J; junction bases left unmatched: 7.

The chain employs TRBV7-8 and TRBJ1-1, with D possibly being TRBD1 (5 bases). The V gene lost 5 bases and the J gene lost 8 bases, with 12 bases spanning the gap. Germline V lookup: CDR1 SGHVS, CDR2 FQNEAQ. The CDR3 is 12 residues long. CDR3 residues: CASSRPGGEAFF. DNA for the CDR3: TGTGCCAGCAGCCGACCCGGGGGAGAAGCTTTCTTT.

V is TRBV28 and J is TRBJ2-7; unclear D gene. Trimming took off 11 bases at V and 3 bases at J, with 11 bases between the two ends. This CDR3 comprises 11 residues. In germline, CDR1 is MDHEN, CDR2 SYDVKM. CDR3 region: CAARAHYEQYF. CDR3 in DNA: TGTGCCGCCCGAGCTCACTACGAGCAGTACTTC.

J is TRBJ2-7 and V is TRBV5-4, with D unresolved. V was trimmed by 4 bases and J by 3 bases, leaving 8 bases between them. The CDR3 totals 12 residues. CDR1 is SGHNT and CDR2 is YYREEE in the germline V gene (reference sequence). The CDR3 DNA follows: TGTGCCAGCAGCCCCCGAGGCTACGAGCAGTACTTC. It is translated as CASSPRGYEQYF.

J is TRBJ1-2 and V is TRBV3-1 (or the pseudogene TRBV3-2), with D possibly being TRBD1 (6 bases). The CDR3 consists of 16 residues. Deletions cut 5 bases from V and 2 bases from J, with 18 bases between. Germline assignment: CDR1 LGHDT and CDR2 YNNKEL (reference sequence). The CDR3 is CASSVRGDNLNYGYTF. DNA of the CDR3: TGTGCCAGCAGCGTGCGAGGGGACAACCTCAACTATGGCTACACCTTC.